The 5 T cell receptor beta chains below come from one sample, sequenced in a study of Graves' ophthalmopathy and Graves' hyperthyroidism. Amplified material comprised TCR beta CDR3 regions derived from RNA transcripts. Amplification began with first-round RT-PCR using HTBI primers, then second-round multiplex PCR was performed. MiXCR was run by TCRdb on the multiplex PCR reads, yielding one entry per CDR3 protein. Counted here are about 400,000 distinct CDR3 sequences, 15% occurring once; the ten biggest clones make up about 7%. The specimen was peripheral blood. All receptors come from a woman aged 18-35 years with stable Graves' hyperthyroidism.

This clonotype occurred many times. The J gene is TRBJ1-2, the V gene TRBV9; the D gene is possibly TRBD1 (5 bases). There are 14 residues in the CDR3. V was pared by 2 bases and J by 1 base, with 9 bases between. Germline CDR1 is SGDLS and CDR2 is YYNGEE. This CDR3 is CASSVRDGNYGYTF. The DNA for the CDR3 is TGTGCCAGCAGCGTCCGGGACGGTAACTATGGCTACACCTTC.

This clonotype was recorded many times. The chain uses TRBV28 and TRBJ1-2, with D tentatively TRBD1 (5 bases). Germline assignment: CDR1 MDHEN and CDR2 SYDVKM. The CDR3 spans 14 residues. V was cut by 6 bases and J by 2 bases, with 13 bases left in between. DNA for the CDR3: TGTGCCAGCAGAACGGGACGGGCGAACTATGGCTACACCTTC. Encoded protein: CASRTGRANYGYTF.

This clonotype was seen many times. The chain couples TRBV6-5 to TRBJ1-2, with 8 bases identical to TRBD1. The CDR3 totals 12 residues. V lost 5 bases and J lost 8; bases outside the gene matches: 4. The V gene's germline CDR1 is MNHEY and CDR2 SVGAGI. The CDR3 DNA reads as TGTGCCAGCAGTCAGACAGGGGAAGGCTACACCTTC. Translated, it gives CASSQTGEGYTF.

In its sample, this clonotype was seen many times. This rearrangement joins TRBV6-1 to TRBJ1-5; 11 nucleotides align to TRBD1. The germline CDR1 and CDR2 sequences are MNHNS and SASEGT. This CDR3 is 15 amino acids long. V gave up 8 bases and J gave up 6 bases; unmatched junction bases: 9. This CDR3 reads CASSRGTGGVQPQHF. The CDR3 nucleotides read TGTGCCAGCTCCCGGGGGACAGGGGGTGTTCAGCCCCAGCATTTT.

This clonotype has a count of ten or more. The V call is TRBV12-3 or TRBV12-4, the J call TRBJ1-2; 7 bases map to TRBD1. V dropped 5 bases and J dropped 6; count of bases not matched to a gene: 6. This CDR3 spans 13 amino acids. In DNA, the CDR3 is TGTGCCAGCAGTCGGGACAGAGAGAATGGCTACACCTTC. Protein: CASSRDRENGYTF.